What follows are 14 T cell receptor beta chains derived from one specimen sequenced in a study of OX40 agonist ivuxolimab in advanced cancers. Sequencing was performed with immunoSEQ multiplex PCR; in TCRdb, only in-frame clones are kept and a portion is missing. Of about 83,000 clones listed, about 90% are singletons. Sequences were derived from CD4+ or CD8+ T cells sorted from blood, sampled in a trial of the OX40 agonist ivuxolimab. Receptors originate from an adult with an advanced solid tumor such as melanoma, head and neck, liver or kidney cancer.

The chain links TRBV25-1 to TRBJ2-2; D unclear. This CDR3 is 13 amino acids long. Germline V gene data show CDR1 as MGHDK and CDR2 as SYGVNS. V was clipped by 3 bases and J by 8 bases, with 10 bases between them. DNA of the CDR3: TGTGCCAGCAGTGAGGAGTTTATAGGGGAGCTGTTTTTT. Its protein product is CASSEEFIGELFF.

V is TRBV21-1 and J is TRBJ2-3; the table's D gene call, TRBD2, was not cross checked with the DNA. TRBV21-1 is termed a pseudogene. CDR3 length: 16 residues. CDR3 residues: CASSRGVRGHTDTQYF. DNA for the CDR3: TGTGCCAGCAGCAGGGGAGTGCGGGGCCACACAGATACGCAGTATTTT.

The chain is built from TRBV4-3 and TRBJ1-2, with D uncertain. Between the trimmed V and J ends, which lost 0 bases and 1 base, there was a span of 15 bases. Germline CDR1 and CDR2: LGHNA and YSLEER. CDR3 length: 17 amino acids. As DNA, the CDR3 is TGCGCCAGCAGCCAAGATCTCTTATGGAGAGTTAACTATGGCTACACCTTC. Translating gives CASSQDLLWRVNYGYTF.

The chain links TRBV10-3 to TRBJ2-3; D uncertain. The CDR3 has 13 residues. Germline loops: CDR1 ENHRY, CDR2 SYGVKD. Trimming pared 0 bases from V and 6 bases from J, leaving 7 bases between. In nucleotides, the CDR3 is TGTGCCATCAGTGAGTCGCTGGGTGATACGCAGTATTTT. The encoded protein is CAISESLGDTQYF.

The chain has TRBV6-5 and TRBJ2-3; D tentatively reads TRBD1 or TRBD2 (5 bases each). Germline-derived CDR1 and CDR2 are MNHEY and SVGAGI. CDR3 length equals 15 residues. V was cut by 6 bases and J by 4 bases, with 17 bases left in between. CDR3 sequence (DNA): TGTGCCAGCAGCCGGAGGAAGGGGCAGGCAGATACGCAGTATTTT. It specifies CASSRRKGQADTQYF.

The chain couples TRBV4-1 to TRBJ2-1, with D possibly being TRBD2 (6 bases). V was trimmed by 1 base and J by 7 bases, leaving 17 bases between them. The CDR3 spans 16 residues. Germline V lookup: CDR1 MGHRA, CDR2 YSYEKL. CDR3 DNA: TGCGCCAGCAGCCAAGGAGGAGGGTTCGGGTGGAATGAGCAGTTCTTC. It is translated as CASSQGGGFGWNEQFF.

The rearrangement uses TRBV28 and TRBJ1-6, with 7 bases aligning to TRBD1. V shed 3 bases, J shed 1 base, and the junction held 6 bases outside the gene matches. This CDR3 region has 17 residues. Germline V gene data show CDR1 as MDHEN and CDR2 as SYDVKM. In DNA form, the CDR3 reads TGTGCCAGCAGTTTGCAGGGGGATTATTCCTATAATTCACCCCTCCACTTT. Its protein product is CASSLQGDYSYNSPLHF.

The chain links TRBV6-7 to TRBJ1-5; 8 positions agree with TRBD1. TRBV6-7 has ORF status, its function being uncertain. This CDR3 is 16 amino acids long. V lost 2 bases to trimming and J lost 3 bases; unmatched junction nucleotides: 6. The CDR3 DNA reads TGTGCCAGCAGTTACCCCGGACAGGGCCTCAATCAGCCCCAGCATTTT. As protein: CASSYPGQGLNQPQHF.

The V gene is TRBV4-3, the J gene TRBJ1-5; D gene uncertain. Trimming pared 0 bases from V and 7 bases from J, leaving 13 bases between. This CDR3 spans 15 amino acids. Germline-derived CDR1 and CDR2 are LGHNA and YSLEER. CDR3 residues: CASSQDPPTSQPQHF. In DNA form, the CDR3 reads TGCGCCAGCAGCCAAGATCCGCCCACGAGCCAGCCCCAGCATTTT.

V gene TRBV15 combines with J gene TRBJ2-1; maybe TRBD2 (6 bases). V gave up 0 bases and J gave up 4 bases, with 16 bases separating them. CDR3 length: 17 amino acids. Germline V lookup: CDR1 LNHNV, CDR2 YYDKDF (reference sequence). Here the CDR3 reads CATSRDDTSYQYNEQFF. CDR3 sequence (DNA): TGTGCCACCAGCAGAGACGATACTAGCTACCAATACAATGAGCAGTTCTTC.

The chain employs TRBV5-1 and TRBJ2-1; TRBD1 or TRBD2 may be the D gene (5 bases each). This CDR3 comprises 16 residues. Germline CDR1 SGHRS, CDR2 YFSETQ. Trimming removed 4 bases at V and 3 bases at J, with 17 bases between. CDR3 sequence (DNA): TGCGCCAGCAGCAGAAACGCCGGGACGCACTACAATGAGCAGTTCTTC. Its translation: CASSRNAGTHYNEQFF.

This rearrangement joins TRBV27 to TRBJ2-2, with D tentatively TRBD2 (6 bases). V gave up 2 bases and J gave up 9 bases, with 16 bases separating them. The CDR3 totals 15 residues. Germline-derived CDR1 and CDR2 are MNHEY and SMNVEV (reference sequence). CDR3 nucleotides: TGTGCCAGCAGTTTAATGGGGGGTGGGGTTAGGGAGCTGTTTTTT. Amino acid sequence: CASSLMGGGVRELFF.

The chain carries TRBV30 and TRBJ2-7; 10 bases map to TRBD1. Germline trimming cut 3 bases from V and 5 bases from J; bases unmatched to any gene: 4. CDR3 length equals 13 residues. CDR1 GTSNPN and CDR2 SVGIG come from the germline V gene (reference sequence). CDR3 protein: CAWSTDRGNEQYF. CDR3 bases: TGTGCCTGGAGCACGGACAGGGGGAACGAGCAGTACTTC.

The chain joins TRBV25-1 to TRBJ2-3, with D possibly matching TRBD2 (6 bases). The CDR3 is 16 residues long. Germline V gene data show CDR1 as MGHDK and CDR2 as SYGVNS. The germline V and J ends were trimmed by 8 bases and 0 bases, with 18 bases remaining between them. CDR3 protein: CASSRRKGLSTDTQYF. Written as DNA, the CDR3 is TGTGCCAGCTCCAGACGAAAGGGACTTAGCACAGATACGCAGTATTTT.